A selection of T cell receptor beta chains follows, all from one sample in a study of blood T cell repertoires in COVID-19. The table came from immunoSEQ multiplex PCR; TCRdb's copy has only in-frame clones and leaves some out. In the table there are over 100,000 clones, 70% to 90% of which are singletons. The sequencing input was peripheral blood. Source of these receptors: a man in his forties or fifties with active or convalescent COVID-19. The CDR3 runs from the conserved cysteine through the conserved F or W. A D gene is named only where the DNA matches it firmly.

V	D	J	DNA	CDR3
TRBV5-4	TRBD2	TRBJ2-5	TGTGCCAGCAGCTCAACCGGACTAGCGGGGAACCAAGAGACCCAGTACTTC	CASSSTGLAGNQETQYF
TRBV5-1	.	TRBJ1-3	TGCGCCAGCAGCGCCGGGACACCCAGAAACACCATATATTTT	CASSAGTPRNTIYF
TRBV3-1/TRBV3-2	TRBD1	TRBJ1-4	TGTGCCAGCAGCCCCCGGACAGGTGGTGAAAAACTGTTTTTT	CASSPRTGGEKLFF
TRBV6-6	.	TRBJ2-5	TGTGCCAGCACCGCTATCGACAGGTCACAAGAGACCCAGTACTTC	CASTAIDRSQETQYF
TRBV5-8	TRBD1	TRBJ1-3	TGTGCCAGCAGACGGGACAGGGCGAACTCTGGAAACACCATATATTTT	CASRRDRANSGNTIYF
TRBV25-1	.	TRBJ2-7	TGTGCCAGCAGTCGGGGCTACGAGCAGTACTTC	CASSRGYEQYF
TRBV3-1/TRBV3-2	.	TRBJ1-2	TGTGCCAGCAGCCCAGAGTCGGAGCCCTATGGCTACACCTTC	CASSPESEPYGYTF
TRBV3-1/TRBV3-2	TRBD1	TRBJ1-2	TGTGCCAGCAGTCAGAGGGGACAGGGAAATGGGGGCTACACCTTC	CASSQRGQGNGGYTF
TRBV9	TRBD2	TRBJ2-2	TGTGCCAGCAGCGTAGGGCTAGCGGTGAACACCGGGGAGCTGTTTTTT	CASSVGLAVNTGELFF
TRBV10-3	.	TRBJ1-1	TGTGCCATCAGCCCGACCCAGTGGGCGCAGCACACTGAAGCTTTCTTT	CAISPTQWAQHTEAFF
TRBV24-1	TRBD1	TRBJ2-2	TGTGCCACCAGTGATTCGGACAGGGGGTACACCGGGGAGCTGTTTTTT	CATSDSDRGYTGELFF